The 9 T cell receptor beta chains given below trace back to one sample, sequenced in a study of technical replicates of blood from several donors. Measured with immunoSEQ multiplex PCR; TCRdb has only the in-frame clones, and not every one. The sample includes 60,000 to 80,000 clones, 85% to 95% seen only once; the top ten take approximately 0.39%. The material sequenced was T cells isolated from PBMCs. These receptors all come from a human donor in good health.

V usage is TRBV9 and J usage is TRBJ2-7; 8 nucleotides align to TRBD2. Per the germline V gene, CDR1 is SGDLS and CDR2 is YYNGEE. V trimming: 4 bases; J trimming: 7 bases; junction bases outside the gene matches: 7. This CDR3 has 13 residues. CDR3 bases: TGTGCCAGCAGCACGGGACTAGTGACTGAGCAGTACTTC. It translates to CASSTGLVTEQYF.

The J gene is TRBJ2-1, the V gene TRBV5-1, with D tentatively TRBD2 (6 bases). V lost 5 bases and J lost 3, with 18 bases in between. This CDR3 comprises 16 residues. The germline CDR1 and CDR2 sequences are SGHRS and YFSETQ. The DNA of the CDR3 is TGCGCCAGCAGAGTTGGAGCGGGTTCCATCTACAATGAGCAGTTCTTC. Residues: CASRVGAGSIYNEQFF.

This sequence joins TRBV7-3 and TRBJ1-1; maybe TRBD1 (5 bases). The germline V gene encodes CDR1 SGHTA and CDR2 FQGTGA. The CDR3 extends over 15 amino acids. The V gene lost 2 bases and the J gene lost 1 base, with 11 bases spanning the gap. CDR3 DNA sequence: TGTGCCAGCAGCTTATATGGGGGGAGGAACACTGAAGCTTTCTTT. Translating it yields CASSLYGGRNTEAFF.

The V call is TRBV2, the J call TRBJ2-7, with 7 bases lining up with TRBD1. CDR1 SNHLY and CDR2 FYNNEI come from the germline V gene. This CDR3 has 13 amino acids. The V gene end was trimmed by 10 bases and the J gene end by 3 bases; junction bases not matched to a gene: 9. CDR3 DNA sequence: TGTGCCATCGAGTCGGGACAGAACTACGAGCAGTACTTC. It codes for CAIESGQNYEQYF.

This chain links TRBV5-8 with TRBJ1-1; 8 bases map to TRBD1. The CDR3 runs 18 residues. Germline loops: CDR1 SGHTS, CDR2 YDEGEE. V gave up 1 base and J gave up 3 bases; unmatched junction bases: 14. The CDR3 sequence is CASSLLTGVMEVDTEAFF. The DNA of the CDR3 is TGTGCCAGCAGCTTGCTGACAGGGGTCATGGAAGTAGACACTGAAGCTTTCTTT. The variable domain in full, with the rest retrieved from reference TRBV5-8 and TRBJ1-1, is EAGVTQSPTHLIKTRGQQATLRCSPISGHTSVYWYQQALGLGLQFLLWYDEGEERNRGNFPPRFSGRQFPNYSSELNVNALELEDSALYLCASSLLTGVMEVDTEAFFGQGTRLTVV.

This chain uses TRBV9 with TRBJ2-7; possible D gene TRBD2, 6 bases. V shed 3 bases and J shed 0 bases, with 13 bases lying between them. The germline gives CDR1 SGDLS, CDR2 YYNGEE. CDR3 size: 15 residues. The CDR3 DNA follows: TGTGCCAGCAGCGCAGGAGAGGGACTCTCCTACGAGCAGTACTTC. Its translation is CASSAGEGLSYEQYF. The complete variable domain, with remaining parts taken from reference TRBV9 and TRBJ2-7, reads DSGVTQTPKHLITATGQRVTLRCSPRSGDLSVYWYQQSLDQGLQFLIQYYNGEERAKGNILERFSAQQFPDLHSELNLSSLELGDSALYFCASSAGEGLSYEQYFGPGTRLTVT.

The chain couples TRBV6-1 to TRBJ2-7, with 10 nucleotides matching TRBD2. The V and J ends lost 0 bases and 3 bases, in that order; junction bases with no gene match: 2. The CDR3 contains 15 residues. In germline, CDR1 is MNHNS, CDR2 SASEGT. CDR3 sequence (DNA): TGTGCCAGCAGTGAAGCGGGACTAGCGAACTACGAGCAGTACTTC. Amino acid sequence: CASSEAGLANYEQYF.

This chain uses TRBV19 with TRBJ1-2, with 11 bases identical to TRBD1. The CDR3 runs 15 residues. Per the germline V gene, CDR1 is LNHDA and CDR2 is SQIVND (reference sequence). V shed 0 bases and J 4 bases; nucleotides not matched to a gene: 1. The CDR3 DNA is TGTGCCAGTAGTATAGATGGGACAGGGGGCTATGGCTACACCTTC. Its protein product is CASSIDGTGGYGYTF.

This clone occurred a few times. The CDR3 spells CASSTGQGHGYTF. The CDR3 DNA follows: TGTGCCAGCAGTACGGGACAGGGCCATGGCTACACCTTC. The chain uses TRBV2 and TRBJ1-2; TRBD1 agrees at 9 bases. The CDR3 loop spans 13 amino acids. Germline-derived CDR1 and CDR2 are SNHLY and FYNNEI. Trimming removed 5 bases from V and 6 bases from J; junction bases left unmatched: 4.